The 4 T cell receptor beta chains below all came from one sample that was sequenced in a study of response to subunit inactivated influenza vaccine. One entry per CDR3 protein results from TCRdb running MiXCR on the RT-PCR reads. Here the sample spans 550,000 to 800,000 distinct CDR3 sequences, approximately 14% being singletons. The sequenced sample was PBMCs from blood, obtained 11 to 12 days after vaccination. All receptors come from a man in his fifties who received an inactivated influenza vaccine.

This chain links TRBV20-1 with TRBJ2-5; D ambiguous. Germline-derived CDR1 and CDR2 are DFQATT and SNEGSKA (reference sequence). The CDR3 covers 13 residues. The V and J ends lost 0 bases and 3 bases respectively, with 8 bases between them. The DNA of the CDR3 is TGCAGTGCTAGAGAAGCCGGAAAAGAGACCCAGTACTTC. Translation gives CSAREAGKETQYF.

The chain recombines TRBV29-1 with TRBJ2-5; no clear D. Germline V lookup: CDR1 SQVTM, CDR2 ANQGSEA. This CDR3 contains 12 residues. The germline V and J ends were trimmed by 4 bases and 5 bases, with 11 bases remaining between them. The CDR3 DNA is TGCAGCGTTGGGGCCGAACCGGAGACCCAGTACTTC. It is translated as CSVGAEPETQYF.

The V and J genes are TRBV15 and TRBJ2-2; D remains ambiguous. Germline loops: CDR1 LNHNV, CDR2 YYDKDF (reference sequence). Trimming pared 0 bases from V and 0 bases from J, leaving 8 bases between. This CDR3 contains 16 residues. CDR3 in amino acids: CATSRERITNTGELFF. For the CDR3, the DNA is TGTGCCACCAGCAGAGAGAGGATAACGAACACCGGGGAGCTGTTTTTT.

The chain employs TRBV2 and TRBJ2-7; D possibly uses TRBD1 or TRBD2 (5 bases each). Germline V gene data show CDR1 as SNHLY and CDR2 as FYNNEI. This CDR3 spans 12 amino acids. V was pared by 6 bases and J by 5 bases, with 11 bases between. The CDR3 here is CASSRETHEQYF. CDR3 DNA sequence: TGTGCCAGCAGCAGGGAGACCCACGAGCAGTACTTC.